These 11 T cell receptor beta chains share one sample of origin, sequenced in a study of blood T cell repertoires in COVID-19. TCRdb keeps only in-frame clones here, not all; method: immunoSEQ multiplex PCR. The sample records about 91,000 clones, roughly 79% being singletons. Sequenced input: peripheral blood. All receptors derive from a woman older than 75 with acute or convalescent COVID-19.

The rearrangement uses TRBV28 and TRBJ2-5; the match to TRBD1 covers 7 bases. Germline CDR1 is MDHEN and CDR2 is SYDVKM. This CDR3 region has 15 residues. J gave up 5 bases and V 5 bases, and 11 bases lay outside the gene matches. The CDR3 DNA reads TGTGCCAGCAGTGCCCCAACAGGGGCACGGGAGACCCAGTACTTC. As protein: CASSAPTGARETQYF.

The chain combines TRBV29-1 with TRBJ2-2; maybe TRBD1 (5 bases). This CDR3 is built from 14 residues. The V end was cut by 4 bases, the J end by 0 bases, with 9 bases between. CDR1 and CDR2 (germline): SQVTM, ANQGSEA. The DNA of the CDR3 is TGCAGCGTTGCTTGGGGCTCGAACACCGGGGAGCTGTTTTTT. Amino acid sequence: CSVAWGSNTGELFF.

The rearrangement uses TRBV2 and TRBJ2-7, with D possibly TRBD1 on 5 matching bases. The ends were cut back, 1 base at V and 3 bases at J, with 13 bases in the middle. This CDR3 region has 15 residues. Germline CDR1 SNHLY, CDR2 FYNNEI. The CDR3 nucleotides are TGTGCCAGCAGTGAAGGCAGGGTAACCTTCTACGAGCAGTACTTC. Translating it yields CASSEGRVTFYEQYF.

This chain connects TRBV12-5 to TRBJ1-4; 9 nucleotides line up with TRBD1. V trimming: 1 base; J trimming: 8 bases; junction bases outside the gene matches: 5. The CDR3 is 15 residues long. The germline V gene has CDR1 LGHNT and CDR2 FRNRAP. CDR3 loop: CASGLAGTGREKLFF. CDR3 nucleotides: TGTGCTAGTGGTTTGGCCGGGACAGGGCGGGAAAAACTGTTTTTT.

The rearrangement links TRBV3-1 (or the pseudogene TRBV3-2) to TRBJ2-3; D gene uncertain. The CDR3 has 16 amino acids. CDR1 is LGHDT, CDR2 YNNKEL, per germline (reference sequence). Trimming removed 4 bases from V and 4 bases from J, with 18 bases in between. CDR3 protein: CASSPLRSTSADTQYF. The CDR3, as DNA: TGTGCCAGCAGCCCATTGCGGAGTACAAGCGCAGATACGCAGTATTTT.

The chain combines TRBV19 with TRBJ2-3; 8 nucleotides agree with TRBD1. V shed 4 bases, J shed 2 bases, and the junction held 11 bases outside the gene matches. CDR1 and CDR2 from the germline V gene are LNHDA and SQIVND (reference sequence). This CDR3 contains 17 residues. CDR3 region: CASSTGSGTGPTDTQYF. DNA of the CDR3: TGTGCCAGTAGTACGGGCTCCGGGACAGGTCCCACAGATACGCAGTATTTT.

V gene TRBV3-1 (or the pseudogene TRBV3-2) combines with J gene TRBJ1-2; the D gene is possibly TRBD1 (5 bases). CDR3 size: 15 residues. V was pared by 0 bases and J by 5 bases, with 13 bases between. The germline V gene has CDR1 LGHDT and CDR2 YNNKEL (reference sequence). The CDR3 loop is CASSQEGAEKYGYTF. The CDR3 DNA is TGTGCCAGCAGCCAAGAAGGGGCAGAAAAATATGGCTACACCTTC.

The gene calls are TRBV19 and TRBJ1-6, with a tentative D call TRBD1 (5 bases). The CDR3 is made up of 15 amino acids. From germline, CDR1 is LNHDA and CDR2 SQIVND (reference sequence). V was clipped by 5 bases and J by 9 bases, with 17 bases between them. CDR3 residues: CASSQTRDYLSPLHF. For the CDR3, the DNA is TGTGCCAGTAGTCAAACCCGGGACTACCTTTCACCCCTCCACTTT. Variable domain in full (rest from reference TRBV19 and TRBJ1-6): DGGITQSPKYLFRKEGQNVTLSCEQNLNHDAMYWYRQDPGQGLRLIYYSQIVNDFQKGDIAEGYSVSREKKESFPLTVTSAQKNPTAFYLCASSQTRDYLSPLHFGNGTRLTVT.

The chain employs TRBV7-9 and TRBJ2-3, with TRBD2 matching over 7 bases. This CDR3 is built from 12 residues. Germline trimming cut 11 bases from V and 2 bases from J; bases unmatched to any gene: 4. Germline values: CDR1 SEHNR, CDR2 FQNEAQ (reference sequence). The CDR3 region has the DNA TGTGCCGCGGGGGACCTCACAGATACGCAGTATTTT. This encodes CAAGDLTDTQYF.

The rearrangement joins TRBV12-5 to TRBJ2-7; 10 nucleotides align to TRBD2. The germline CDR1 and CDR2 sequences are LGHNT and FRNRAP. This CDR3 comprises 22 residues. The V gene end was trimmed by 2 bases and the J gene end by 2 bases; junction bases not matched to a gene: 24. CDR3 in amino acids: CASGLNIQLLAGPSEKTYEQYF. For the CDR3, the DNA is TGTGCTAGTGGTTTGAATATACAGCTACTAGCGGGACCATCCGAAAAGACCTACGAGCAGTACTTC.

The chain has TRBV21-1 and TRBJ2-2; TRBD2 is the table's D call, not checked against the DNA. TRBV21-1 is tagged as a pseudogene. The CDR3 consists of 16 residues. The CDR3 nucleotides read TGTGCCAGCGGCCCAACCGGGGGGCGCGAACACCGGGGAGCTGTTTTT. Its translation: CASGPTGGREHRGAVF.